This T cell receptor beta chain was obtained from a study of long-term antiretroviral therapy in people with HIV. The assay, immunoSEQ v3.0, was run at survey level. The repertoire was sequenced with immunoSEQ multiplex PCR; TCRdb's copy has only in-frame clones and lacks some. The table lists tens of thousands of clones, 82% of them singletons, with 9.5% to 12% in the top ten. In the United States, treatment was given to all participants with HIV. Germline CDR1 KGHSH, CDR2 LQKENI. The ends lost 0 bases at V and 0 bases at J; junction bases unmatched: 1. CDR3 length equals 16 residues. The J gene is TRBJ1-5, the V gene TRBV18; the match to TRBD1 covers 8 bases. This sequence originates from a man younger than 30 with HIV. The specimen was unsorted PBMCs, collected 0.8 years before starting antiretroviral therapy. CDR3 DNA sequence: TGTGCCAGCTCACCACCGACAGGGGTTAGCAATCAGCCCCAGCATTTT. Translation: CASSPPTGVSNQPQHF.